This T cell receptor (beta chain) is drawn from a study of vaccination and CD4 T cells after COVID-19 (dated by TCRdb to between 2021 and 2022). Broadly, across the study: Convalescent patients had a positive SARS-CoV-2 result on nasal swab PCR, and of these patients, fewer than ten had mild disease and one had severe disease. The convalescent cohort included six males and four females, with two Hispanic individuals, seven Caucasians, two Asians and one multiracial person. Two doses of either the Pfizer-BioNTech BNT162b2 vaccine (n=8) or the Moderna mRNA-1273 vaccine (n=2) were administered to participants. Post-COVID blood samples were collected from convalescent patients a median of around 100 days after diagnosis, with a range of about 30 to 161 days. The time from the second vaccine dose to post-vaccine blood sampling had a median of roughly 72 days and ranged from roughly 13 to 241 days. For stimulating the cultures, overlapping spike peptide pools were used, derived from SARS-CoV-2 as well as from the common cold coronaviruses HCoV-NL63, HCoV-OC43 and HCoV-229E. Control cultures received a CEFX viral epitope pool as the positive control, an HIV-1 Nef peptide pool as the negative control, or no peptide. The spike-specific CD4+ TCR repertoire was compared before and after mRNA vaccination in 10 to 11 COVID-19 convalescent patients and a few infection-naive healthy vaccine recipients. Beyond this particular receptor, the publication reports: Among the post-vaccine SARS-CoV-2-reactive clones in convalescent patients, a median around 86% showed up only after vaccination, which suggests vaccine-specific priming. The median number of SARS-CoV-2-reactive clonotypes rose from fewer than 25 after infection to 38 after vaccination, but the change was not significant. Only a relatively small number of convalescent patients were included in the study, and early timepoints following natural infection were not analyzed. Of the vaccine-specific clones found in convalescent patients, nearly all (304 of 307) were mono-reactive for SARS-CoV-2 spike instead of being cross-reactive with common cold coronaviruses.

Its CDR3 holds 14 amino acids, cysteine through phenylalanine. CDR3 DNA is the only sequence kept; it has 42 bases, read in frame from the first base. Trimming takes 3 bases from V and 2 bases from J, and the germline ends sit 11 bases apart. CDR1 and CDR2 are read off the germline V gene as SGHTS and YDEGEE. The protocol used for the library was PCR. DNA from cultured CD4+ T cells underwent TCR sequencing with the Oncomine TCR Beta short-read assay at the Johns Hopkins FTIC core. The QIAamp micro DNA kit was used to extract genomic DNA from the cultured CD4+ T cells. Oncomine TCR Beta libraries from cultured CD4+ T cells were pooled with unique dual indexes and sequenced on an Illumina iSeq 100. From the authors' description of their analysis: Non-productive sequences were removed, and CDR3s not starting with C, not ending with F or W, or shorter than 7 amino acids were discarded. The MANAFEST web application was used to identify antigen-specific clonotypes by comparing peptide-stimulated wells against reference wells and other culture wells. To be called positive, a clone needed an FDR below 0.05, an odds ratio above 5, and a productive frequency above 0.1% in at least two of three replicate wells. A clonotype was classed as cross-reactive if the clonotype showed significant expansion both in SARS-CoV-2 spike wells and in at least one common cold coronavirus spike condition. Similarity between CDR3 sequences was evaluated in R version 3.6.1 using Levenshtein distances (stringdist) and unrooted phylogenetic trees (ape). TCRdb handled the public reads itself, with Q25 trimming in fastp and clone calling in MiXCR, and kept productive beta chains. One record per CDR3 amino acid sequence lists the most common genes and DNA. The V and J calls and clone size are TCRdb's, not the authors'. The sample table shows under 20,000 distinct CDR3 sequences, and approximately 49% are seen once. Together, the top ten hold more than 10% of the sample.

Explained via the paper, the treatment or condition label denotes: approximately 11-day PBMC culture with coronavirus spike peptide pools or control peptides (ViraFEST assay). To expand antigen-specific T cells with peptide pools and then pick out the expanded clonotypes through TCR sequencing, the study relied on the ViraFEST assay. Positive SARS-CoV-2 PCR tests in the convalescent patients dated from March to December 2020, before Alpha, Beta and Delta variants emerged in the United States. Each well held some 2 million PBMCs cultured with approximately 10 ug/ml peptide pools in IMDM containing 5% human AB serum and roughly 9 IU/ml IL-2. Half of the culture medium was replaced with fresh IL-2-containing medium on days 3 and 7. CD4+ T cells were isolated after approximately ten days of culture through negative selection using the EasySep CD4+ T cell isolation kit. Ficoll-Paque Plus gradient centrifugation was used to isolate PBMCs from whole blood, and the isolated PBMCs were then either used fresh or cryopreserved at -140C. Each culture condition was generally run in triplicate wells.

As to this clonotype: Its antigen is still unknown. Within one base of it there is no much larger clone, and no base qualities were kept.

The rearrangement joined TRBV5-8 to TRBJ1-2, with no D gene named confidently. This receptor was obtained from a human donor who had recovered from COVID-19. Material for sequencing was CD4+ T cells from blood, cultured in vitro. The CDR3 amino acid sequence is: CASSSVPGNYGYTF. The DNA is TGTGCCAGCAGCTCGGTCCCCGGGAACTATGGCTACACCTTC.